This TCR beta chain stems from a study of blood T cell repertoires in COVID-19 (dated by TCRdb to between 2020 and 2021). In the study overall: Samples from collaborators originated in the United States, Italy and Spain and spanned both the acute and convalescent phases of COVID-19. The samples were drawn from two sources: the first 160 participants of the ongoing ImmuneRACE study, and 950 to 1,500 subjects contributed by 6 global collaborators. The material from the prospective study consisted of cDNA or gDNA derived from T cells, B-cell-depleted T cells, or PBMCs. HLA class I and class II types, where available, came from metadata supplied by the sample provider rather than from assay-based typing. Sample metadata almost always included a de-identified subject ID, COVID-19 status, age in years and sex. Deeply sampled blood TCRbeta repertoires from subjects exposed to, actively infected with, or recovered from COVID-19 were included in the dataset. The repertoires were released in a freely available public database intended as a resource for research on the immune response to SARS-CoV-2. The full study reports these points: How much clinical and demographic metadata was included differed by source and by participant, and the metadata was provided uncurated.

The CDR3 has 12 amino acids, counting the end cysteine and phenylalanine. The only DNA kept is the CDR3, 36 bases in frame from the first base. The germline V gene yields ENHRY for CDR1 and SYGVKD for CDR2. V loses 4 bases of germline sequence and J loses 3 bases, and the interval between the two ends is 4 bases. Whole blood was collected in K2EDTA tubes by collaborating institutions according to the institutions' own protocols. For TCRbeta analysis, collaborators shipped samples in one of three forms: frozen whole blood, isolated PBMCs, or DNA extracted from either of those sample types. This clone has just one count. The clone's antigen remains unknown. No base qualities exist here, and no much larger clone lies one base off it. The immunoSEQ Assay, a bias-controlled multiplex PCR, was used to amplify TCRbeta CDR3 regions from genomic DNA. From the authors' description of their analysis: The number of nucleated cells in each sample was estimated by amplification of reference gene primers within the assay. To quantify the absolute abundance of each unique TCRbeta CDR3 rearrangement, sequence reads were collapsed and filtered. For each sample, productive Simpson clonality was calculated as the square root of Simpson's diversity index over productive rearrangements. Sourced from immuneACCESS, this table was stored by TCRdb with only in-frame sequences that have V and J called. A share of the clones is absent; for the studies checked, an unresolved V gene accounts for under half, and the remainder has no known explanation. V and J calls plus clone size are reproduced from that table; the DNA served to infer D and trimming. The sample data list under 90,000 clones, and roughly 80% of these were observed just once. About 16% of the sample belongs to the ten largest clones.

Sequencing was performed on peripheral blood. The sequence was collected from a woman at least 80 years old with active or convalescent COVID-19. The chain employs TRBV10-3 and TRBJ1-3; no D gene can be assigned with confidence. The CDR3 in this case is CAISADGNTIYF. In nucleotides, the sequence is TGTGCCATCAGTGCAGATGGAAACACCATATATTTT.